Below, one TCR beta chain is given with its context. Amplification used 60 Vbeta primers and 13 Jbeta primers. The protocol was immunoSEQ multiplex PCR, while the TCRdb copy is restricted to in-frame clones and leaves out a portion. The sample contains 110,000 to 150,000 clones, just under 85% of which appear only once. This specimen belongs to a study of cytomegalovirus exposure and HLA in healthy donors. Germline assignment: CDR1 SGHRS and CDR2 YFSETQ. This CDR3 has 14 residues. This chain joins TRBV5-1 and TRBJ2-5; TRBD1 is a possible D gene (6 bases). The last part of the DNA fits TRBJ2-7 better; the J call may be wrong. The origin of this receptor is a middle-aged woman in good health and CMV-seronegative. Input material: PBMCs. In nucleotides, the CDR3 is TGCGCCAGCAGCTTTACCGGGACACAACTCGAGCAGTACTTC. Its protein is CASSFTGTQLEQYF.